The 17 T cell receptor beta chains reported below all come from one sample, sequenced in a study of cytomegalovirus exposure and HLA in healthy donors. The PCR was carried out with 60 Vbeta primers and 13 Jbeta primers. The assay was immunoSEQ multiplex PCR, and TCRdb's table has in-frame clones only and misses some. The data hold about 160,000 clones, with approximately 75% observed a single time. Sequencing was done on a sample of PBMCs. The receptors shown here come from a young woman in good health and CMV-seronegative.

This chain joins TRBV9 and TRBJ2-6; no clear D. This CDR3 region has 15 residues. Germline V gene lookup returns CDR1 SGDLS and CDR2 YYNGEE. The V gene lost 0 bases and the J gene lost 6 bases, with 10 bases spanning the gap. CDR3 sequence: CASSVGGEMANVLTF. CDR3 coding DNA: TGTGCCAGCAGCGTAGGTGGAGAGATGGCCAACGTCCTGACTTTC.

The genes are TRBV7-9 and TRBJ2-7; perhaps TRBD1 as D (6 bases). The CDR3 is 14 residues long. Germline CDR1 and CDR2: SEHNR and FQNEAQ (reference sequence). Trimming took off 5 bases at V and 5 bases at J, with 16 bases between the two ends. This chain's CDR3 is CASSRRTGNHEQYF. CDR3 in DNA: TGTGCCAGCAGCCGACGTACAGGGAACCACGAGCAGTACTTC.

This clone has just a few counts. The genes are TRBV6-5 and TRBJ2-2; TRBD2 agrees at 7 bases. Per germline, CDR1 MNHEY and CDR2 SVGAGI. Trimming cost V 3 bases and J 10 bases; bases outside gene matches: 14. The CDR3 has 16 residues. The CDR3 region is CASSYVGGRGPQELFF. The CDR3 DNA follows: TGTGCCAGCAGTTATGTCGGAGGGAGGGGACCCCAGGAGCTGTTTTTT.

This chain links TRBV25-1 with TRBJ2-5, with D maybe TRBD2 (5 bases). This CDR3 region has 12 residues. Trimming removed 5 bases at V and 1 base at J, with 5 bases between. Germline lookup yields CDR1 MGHDK and CDR2 SYGVNS. The CDR3 is CASSSGQETQYF. The CDR3 nucleotides are TGTGCCAGCAGTAGCGGCCAAGAGACCCAGTACTTC.

There are a few counts of this clone. The J gene is TRBJ1-1, the V gene TRBV19; maybe TRBD1 (6 bases). The CDR3 totals 13 residues. Trimming left V 2 bases short and J 5 bases short, with 9 bases between. The germline V gene encodes CDR1 LNHDA and CDR2 SQIVND (reference sequence). CDR3 sequence reads: CASSIRQETEAFF. CDR3 DNA sequence: TGTGCCAGTAGTATACGACAGGAGACTGAAGCTTTCTTT.

This clone was counted many times. The J gene is TRBJ2-3, the V gene TRBV29-1; 9 nucleotides align to TRBD1. With V trimmed by 3 bases and J by 0 bases, 1 base remained unmatched. The germline V gene has CDR1 SQVTM and CDR2 ANQGSEA. This CDR3 contains 14 residues. As DNA, the CDR3 is TGCAGCGTTGAGGGACAGGGAAGCACAGATACGCAGTATTTT. Its protein is CSVEGQGSTDTQYF.

The chain recombines TRBV5-5 with TRBJ2-2; TRBD2 matches 9 bases. The junction had 7 bases not matched to a gene; V was cut back by 4 bases and J by 6 bases. The CDR3 has 15 amino acids. Germline V gene lookup returns CDR1 SGHKS and CDR2 YYEKEE (reference sequence). The CDR3 sequence is CASSPNSGGAGELFF. The CDR3 DNA sequence: TGTGCCAGCAGCCCTAATAGCGGGGGCGCCGGGGAGCTGTTTTTT.

This clone was detected a few times. The gene calls are TRBV27 and TRBJ2-4, with 8 bases lining up with TRBD1. Germline V gene data show CDR1 as MNHEY and CDR2 as SMNVEV (reference sequence). The CDR3 contains 15 residues. V shed 7 bases and J 6 bases; nucleotides not matched to a gene: 11. CDR3 residues: CASKTSGGLGNIQYF. CDR3 nucleotide sequence: TGTGCCAGCAAAACGTCAGGGGGCCTTGGAAACATTCAGTACTTC.

The V call is TRBV2, the J call TRBJ1-2; D is undetermined. CDR1 and CDR2 from the germline V gene are SNHLY and FYNNEI. This CDR3 contains 12 residues. The V end lost 6 bases, the J end lost 0 bases, and 5 bases lay between the germline ends. The DNA for the CDR3 is TGTGCCAGCAGGGGCACTAACTATGGCTACACCTTC. Residues: CASRGTNYGYTF.

This rearrangement joins TRBV9 to TRBJ2-2; a weak D match, TRBD2 (5 bases). Germline assignment: CDR1 SGDLS and CDR2 YYNGEE. The CDR3 contains 15 residues. Trimming took off 4 bases at V and 5 bases at J, with 15 bases between the two ends. This CDR3 is CASSPRGLRTGELFF. DNA of the CDR3: TGTGCCAGCAGCCCCCGGGGTTTACGGACCGGGGAGCTGTTTTTT.

This clone has just a few counts. The rearrangement uses TRBV11-2 and TRBJ1-2; D uncertain. Germline V gives CDR1 SGHAT, CDR2 FQNNGV. V was pared by 3 bases and J by 2 bases, with 16 bases between. The CDR3 totals 16 residues. The CDR3 loop is CASSLGRAGLNYGYTF. The CDR3 nucleotides read TGTGCCAGCAGCTTGGGGAGGGCAGGTCTCAACTATGGCTACACCTTC.

This sequence joins TRBV7-9 and TRBJ2-2; D may be TRBD2 (5 bases). Germline V gene lookup returns CDR1 SEHNR and CDR2 FQNEAQ (reference sequence). With 2 bases removed from V and 9 bases from J, the gap between germline ends came to 13 bases. This CDR3 has 14 amino acids. The CDR3: CASSLLGVSWELFF. The CDR3 nucleotides are TGTGCCAGCAGCTTACTGGGAGTCTCCTGGGAGCTGTTTTTT.

The chain uses TRBV7-2 and TRBJ2-5; 9 nucleotides agree with TRBD2. Germline V gives CDR1 SGHTA, CDR2 FQGNSA. V shed 1 base and J 4 bases; nucleotides not matched to a gene: 4. The CDR3 sequence is 15 residues long. This CDR3 reads CASSLVAGAGETQYF. As DNA, the CDR3 is TGTGCCAGCAGCTTAGTAGCGGGAGCTGGAGAGACCCAGTACTTC.

This clone showed up just a few times. This chain connects TRBV10-2 to TRBJ1-2; 11 bases map to TRBD1. V was pared by 7 bases and J by 5 bases, with 9 bases of the junction left unmatched. Germline CDR1 reads WSHSY; CDR2 reads SAAADI. There are 15 residues in the CDR3. The CDR3: CASIPGTGGSYGYTF. CDR3 in DNA: TGCGCCAGCATTCCCGGGACAGGGGGTAGTTATGGCTACACCTTC.

The chain combines TRBV18 with TRBJ2-7, with D tentatively TRBD1 (6 bases). The germline V and J ends were trimmed by 0 bases and 6 bases, with 15 bases remaining between them. The CDR3 runs to 15 residues. Germline CDR1 is KGHSH and CDR2 is LQKENI. In DNA, the CDR3 is TGTGCCAGCTCACCACCAAATACAGGGCTCGGCGAGCAGTACTTC. Translation gives CASSPPNTGLGEQYF.

The rearrangement joins TRBV4-2 to TRBJ1-1; D is ambiguous. The germline CDR1 and CDR2 sequences are LGHNA and YNFKEQ. V was trimmed by 0 bases and J by 1 base, leaving 6 bases between them. The CDR3 is 14 residues long. Written as DNA, the CDR3 is TGTGCCAGCAGCCAAGATTCGTGGAACACTGAAGCTTTCTTT. Its protein product is CASSQDSWNTEAFF.

The chain joins TRBV6-6 to TRBJ2-2, with 15 positions matching TRBD2. The CDR3 has 16 amino acids. Germline lookup yields CDR1 MNHNY and CDR2 SVGAGI (reference sequence). Germline trimming cut 5 bases from V and 7 bases from J; bases unmatched to any gene: 5. CDR3 sequence (DNA): TGTGCCAGCAGTGGGACTAGCGGGGGGAGGAGCGGGGAGCTGTTTTTT. This gives the protein CASSGTSGGRSGELFF.